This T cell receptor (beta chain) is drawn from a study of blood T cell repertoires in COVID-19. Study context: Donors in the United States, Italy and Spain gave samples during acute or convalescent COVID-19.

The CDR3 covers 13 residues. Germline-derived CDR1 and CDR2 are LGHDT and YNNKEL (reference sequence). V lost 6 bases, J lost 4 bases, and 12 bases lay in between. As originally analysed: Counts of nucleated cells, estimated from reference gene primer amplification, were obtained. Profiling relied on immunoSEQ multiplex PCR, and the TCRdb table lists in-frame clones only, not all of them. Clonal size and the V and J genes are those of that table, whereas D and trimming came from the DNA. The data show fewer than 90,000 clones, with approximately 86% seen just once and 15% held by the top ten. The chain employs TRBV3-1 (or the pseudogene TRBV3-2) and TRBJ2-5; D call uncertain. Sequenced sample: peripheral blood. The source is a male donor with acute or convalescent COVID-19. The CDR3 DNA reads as TGTGCCAGCAGGGGCCCCGTCGTAGAGACCCAGTACTTC. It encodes CASRGPVVETQYF.